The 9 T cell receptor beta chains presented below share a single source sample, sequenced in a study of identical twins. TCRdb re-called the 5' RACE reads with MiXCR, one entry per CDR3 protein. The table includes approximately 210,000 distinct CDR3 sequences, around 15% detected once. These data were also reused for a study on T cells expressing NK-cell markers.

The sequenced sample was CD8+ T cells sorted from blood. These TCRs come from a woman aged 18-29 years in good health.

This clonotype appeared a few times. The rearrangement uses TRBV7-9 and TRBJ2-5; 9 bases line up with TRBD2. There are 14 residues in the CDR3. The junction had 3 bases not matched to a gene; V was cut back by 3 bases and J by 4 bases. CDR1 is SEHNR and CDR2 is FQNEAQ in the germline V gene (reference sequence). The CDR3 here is CASSFAGGRETQYF. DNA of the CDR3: TGTGCCAGCAGCTTCGCGGGAGGGCGAGAGACCCAGTACTTC.

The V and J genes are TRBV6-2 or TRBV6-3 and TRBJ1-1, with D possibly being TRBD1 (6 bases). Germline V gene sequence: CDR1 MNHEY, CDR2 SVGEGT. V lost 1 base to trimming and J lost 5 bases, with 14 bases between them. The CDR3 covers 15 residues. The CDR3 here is CASSYLPGEGTEAFF. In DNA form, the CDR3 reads TGTGCCAGCAGTTACTTGCCAGGGGAAGGGACTGAAGCTTTCTTT.

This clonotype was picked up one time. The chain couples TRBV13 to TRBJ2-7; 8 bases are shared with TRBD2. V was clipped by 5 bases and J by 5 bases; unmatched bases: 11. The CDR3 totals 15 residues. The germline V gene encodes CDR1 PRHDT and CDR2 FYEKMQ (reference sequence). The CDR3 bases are TGTGCCAGCAGCATGGGACTAGGGGGGCTGGACGAGCAGTACTTC. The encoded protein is CASSMGLGGLDEQYF.

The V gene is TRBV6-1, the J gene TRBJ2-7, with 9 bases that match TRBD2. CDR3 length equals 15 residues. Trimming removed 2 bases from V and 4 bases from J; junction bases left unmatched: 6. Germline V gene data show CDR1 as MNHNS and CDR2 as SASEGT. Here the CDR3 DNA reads TGTGCCAGCAGTGAAACGGCGGGGGGGCCTTACGAGCAGTACTTC. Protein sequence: CASSETAGGPYEQYF.

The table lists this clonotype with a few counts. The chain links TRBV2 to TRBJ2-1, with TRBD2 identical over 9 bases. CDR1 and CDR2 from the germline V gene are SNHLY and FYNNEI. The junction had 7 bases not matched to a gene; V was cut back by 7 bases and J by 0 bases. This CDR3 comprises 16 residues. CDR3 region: CASNPIAGDSYNEQFF. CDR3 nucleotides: TGTGCCAGCAATCCTATAGCGGGGGACTCCTACAATGAGCAGTTCTTC.

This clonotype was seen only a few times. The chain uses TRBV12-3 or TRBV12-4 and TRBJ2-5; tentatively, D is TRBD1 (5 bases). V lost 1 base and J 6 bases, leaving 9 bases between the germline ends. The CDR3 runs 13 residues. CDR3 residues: CASSLGRVQTQYF. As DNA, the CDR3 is TGTGCCAGCAGTTTAGGCAGGGTACAGACCCAGTACTTC.

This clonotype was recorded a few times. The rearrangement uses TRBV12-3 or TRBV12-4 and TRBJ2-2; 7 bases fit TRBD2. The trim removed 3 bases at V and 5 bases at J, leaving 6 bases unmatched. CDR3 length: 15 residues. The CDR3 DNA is TGTGCCAGCAGTTTCAGCGGGAAGACAACCGGGGAGCTGTTTTTT. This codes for CASSFSGKTTGELFF.

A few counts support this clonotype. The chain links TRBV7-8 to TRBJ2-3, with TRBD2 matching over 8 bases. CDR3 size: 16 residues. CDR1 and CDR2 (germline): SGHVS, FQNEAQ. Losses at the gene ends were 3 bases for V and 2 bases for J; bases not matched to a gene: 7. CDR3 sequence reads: CASSFYGGGTTDTQYF. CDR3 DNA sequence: TGTGCCAGCAGCTTCTACGGGGGGGGAACCACAGATACGCAGTATTTT.

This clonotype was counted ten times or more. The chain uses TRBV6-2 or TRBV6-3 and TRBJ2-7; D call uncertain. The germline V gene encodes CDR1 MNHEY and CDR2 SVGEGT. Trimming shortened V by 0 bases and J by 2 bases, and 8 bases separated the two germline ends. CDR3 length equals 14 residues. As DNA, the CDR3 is TGTGCCAGCAGTTACTCGAGGCAGGCCTACGAGCAGTACTTC. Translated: CASSYSRQAYEQYF.